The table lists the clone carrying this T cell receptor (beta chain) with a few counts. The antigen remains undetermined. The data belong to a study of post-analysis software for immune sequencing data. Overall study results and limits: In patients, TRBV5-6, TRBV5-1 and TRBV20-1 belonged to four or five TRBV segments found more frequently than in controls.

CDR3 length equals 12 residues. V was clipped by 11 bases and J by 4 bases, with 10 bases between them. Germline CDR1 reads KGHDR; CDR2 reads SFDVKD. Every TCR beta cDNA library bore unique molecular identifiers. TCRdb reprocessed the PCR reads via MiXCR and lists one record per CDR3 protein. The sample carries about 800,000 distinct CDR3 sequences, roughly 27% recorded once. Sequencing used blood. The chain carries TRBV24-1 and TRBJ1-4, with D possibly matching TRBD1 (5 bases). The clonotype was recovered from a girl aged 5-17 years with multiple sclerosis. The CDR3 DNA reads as TGTGCCAGGAATGGGGGTAATGAAAAACTGTTTTTT. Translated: CARNGGNEKLFF.